The 27 T cell receptor beta chains in this list originate from one sample, sequenced in a study of shared clonotypes between healthy human individuals. The repertoire was sequenced with immunoSEQ multiplex PCR; TCRdb's copy has only in-frame clones and lacks some. The table shows approximately 2.5 million clones, with around 94% occurring only once. Sequenced material: naive CD4+ T cells sorted from blood. As for subset: CD45RA+ positively selected. All receptors come from a man between 18 and 29 years old in good health.

The chain combines TRBV15 with TRBJ2-4; the D gene could be TRBD1 or TRBD2 (5 bases each). The V and J ends lost 5 bases and 5 bases respectively, with 13 bases between them. In germline, CDR1 is LNHNV, CDR2 YYDKDF (reference sequence). CDR3 length: 14 amino acids. CDR3 loop: CATSRAGTQNIQYF. In nucleotides, the CDR3 is TGTGCCACCAGCCGCGCCGGGACCCAAAACATTCAGTACTTC.

The J gene is TRBJ1-2, the V gene TRBV7-2, with a tentative D call TRBD1 (6 bases). V lost 3 bases and J lost 4, with 15 bases in between. CDR3 length equals 15 residues. Germline V gene data show CDR1 as SGHTA and CDR2 as FQGNSA. This CDR3 is CASSFTGPGVYGYTF. In DNA form, the CDR3 reads TGTGCCAGCAGCTTCACCGGGCCAGGGGTCTATGGCTACACCTTC.

In regard to this clone: At the DNA level, this CDR3 is encoded by other sequences in the same sample as well. This sequence joins TRBV5-1 and TRBJ2-3; 12 bases are a match to TRBD2. Germline V lookup: CDR1 SGHRS, CDR2 YFSETQ. CDR3 length: 15 residues. V was pared by 3 bases and J by 3 bases, with 2 bases of the junction left unmatched. DNA of the CDR3: TGCGCCAGCAGCTCTCTAGCGGGGGGGACAGATACGCAGTATTTT. Encoded protein: CASSSLAGGTDTQYF. Looking up the rest from reference TRBV5-1 and TRBJ2-3 gives the full variable domain: KAGVTQTPRYLIKTRGQQVTLSCSPISGHRSVSWYQQTPGQGLQFLFEYFSETQRNKGNFPGRFSGRQFSNSRSEMNVSTLELGDSALYLCASSSLAGGTDTQYFGPGTRLTVL.

The gene calls are TRBV18 and TRBJ1-1; no clear D gene. The CDR3 totals 14 residues. Trimming shortened V by 3 bases and J by 6 bases, and 14 bases separated the two germline ends. The germline gives CDR1 KGHSH, CDR2 LQKENI. CDR3 coding DNA: TGTGCCAGCTCACCGGAAAGGGTTTCACCTGAAGCTTTCTTT. Translation gives CASSPERVSPEAFF.

V gene TRBV11-2 combines with J gene TRBJ1-1; D not resolved. V dropped 0 bases and J dropped 8 bases, with 7 bases sitting between them. The CDR3 covers 12 residues. CDR1 SGHAT and CDR2 FQNNGV come from the germline V gene. The CDR3 is CASSLESQEAFF. The CDR3, as DNA: TGTGCCAGCAGCTTAGAATCACAGGAAGCTTTCTTT.

This clone was detected only a few times. Other DNA sequences within the sample encode an identical CDR3. The chain is built from TRBV5-1 and TRBJ2-5, with 10 bases that match TRBD2. V dropped 0 bases and J dropped 2; count of bases not matched to a gene: 1. This CDR3 is 15 amino acids long. Germline assignment: CDR1 SGHRS and CDR2 YFSETQ. The DNA of the CDR3 is TGCGCCAGCAGCTTGGGGACTAGCGGACAAGAGACCCAGTACTTC. Translation: CASSLGTSGQETQYF.

The count of this clone is one. The chain recombines TRBV7-3 with TRBJ1-1; no clear D gene. Trimming shortened V by 3 bases and J by 1 base, and 9 bases separated the two germline ends. There are 14 residues in the CDR3. The germline V gene has CDR1 SGHTA and CDR2 FQGTGA. The CDR3 sequence: CASSFGFGNTEAFF. The CDR3 bases are TGTGCCAGCAGCTTTGGGTTTGGGAACACTGAAGCTTTCTTT.

The chain combines TRBV5-4 with TRBJ1-1, with no clear D. The CDR3 length is 15 residues. Per the germline V gene, CDR1 is SGHNT and CDR2 is YYREEE (reference sequence). Trimming removed 0 bases at V and 0 bases at J, with 9 bases between. The CDR3 region is CASSLGGDLNTEAFF. The DNA for the CDR3 is TGTGCCAGCAGCTTGGGTGGGGATTTGAACACTGAAGCTTTCTTT.

The chain is built from TRBV9 and TRBJ2-7, with 10 bases aligning to TRBD2. CDR1 is SGDLS, CDR2 YYNGEE, per germline. Trimming took 4 bases from V and 6 from J; bases not matched to a gene: 13. The CDR3 totals 16 residues. The CDR3 DNA reads TGTGCCAGCAGCCCGCTAGCGGGAGAAAGGATAGGCGAGCAGTACTTC. It yields the protein CASSPLAGERIGEQYF.

V and J are TRBV5-1 and TRBJ1-5; D not certain. Trimming shortened V by 0 bases and J by 7 bases, and 8 bases separated the two germline ends. The CDR3 loop spans 13 amino acids. Germline CDR1 reads SGHRS; CDR2 reads YFSETQ. For the CDR3, the DNA is TGCGCCAGCAGCTTGGGGGATATGCAGCCCCAGCATTTT. This translates into CASSLGDMQPQHF.

This chain uses TRBV7-2 with TRBJ2-3; D gene unclear. Germline lookup yields CDR1 SGHTA and CDR2 FQGNSA. With 5 bases removed from V and 2 bases from J, the gap between germline ends came to 20 bases. This CDR3 spans 17 amino acids. For the CDR3, the DNA is TGTGCCAGCAGCCCGACCTATTGGATAGCTGTCACAGATACGCAGTATTTT. Its translation: CASSPTYWIAVTDTQYF.

V is TRBV11-1 and J is TRBJ2-5; a weak D match, TRBD1 (5 bases). From germline, CDR1 is SGHAT and CDR2 FQDESV (reference sequence). CDR3 size: 15 residues. Between the trimmed V and J ends, which lost 5 bases and 3 bases, there was a span of 16 bases. DNA for the CDR3: TGTGCCAGCAGCAATCGCAGGGATCTGAAAGAGACCCAGTACTTC. It is translated as CASSNRRDLKETQYF.

The CDR3 region has the DNA TGTGCCAGCAGCCTGCCCGAGCTAGCGAATGAGCAGTTCTTC. Translated: CASSLPELANEQFF. The chain combines TRBV7-2 with TRBJ2-1; the D gene is possibly TRBD2 (6 bases). Germline V gene sequence: CDR1 SGHTA, CDR2 FQGNSA. This CDR3 region has 14 residues. V lost 5 bases, J lost 7 bases, and 15 bases lay in between.

To note about this clone: One end of the junction varies from germline; a read error may be responsible. The CDR3 nucleotides are TGTGCTAGCAGCTTAGAAGTTGGGGGCTCTGGGACCCAGTACTTC. Amino acid sequence: CASSLEVGGSGTQYF. This chain uses TRBV7-7 with TRBJ2-5; D possibly corresponds to TRBD1 (6 bases). Germline-derived CDR1 and CDR2 are SSHAT and FNYEAQ (reference sequence). This CDR3 comprises 15 residues.

This clone occurred a few times. V gene TRBV29-1 combines with J gene TRBJ1-1; perhaps TRBD1 as D (5 bases). The CDR3 is made up of 14 amino acids. The V gene's germline CDR1 is SQVTM and CDR2 ANQGSEA. Trimming cost V 0 bases and J 0 bases, with 8 bases left between them. The CDR3 region is CSVEEGGVNTEAFF. CDR3 bases: TGCAGCGTTGAAGAGGGGGGTGTGAACACTGAAGCTTTCTTT.

The rearrangement uses TRBV9 and TRBJ2-5, with TRBD2 as a possible D gene (6 bases). CDR1 is SGDLS, CDR2 YYNGEE, per germline. The CDR3 extends over 11 amino acids. Trimming pared 4 bases from V and 8 bases from J, leaving 9 bases between. CDR3 bases: TGTGCCAGCAGCACCGGGACTACCCAGTACTTC. Translating it yields CASSTGTTQYF.

Concerning this clone: The CDR3 end shows no conserved phenylalanine or tryptophan, and so a read error is likely. No DNA is shown, since the ends of the CDR3 on it are uncertain; the CDR3 is the one TCRdb lists. V is TRBV5-1 and J is TRBJ1-1. 10 amino acids form the CDR3, both terminal residues included. Germline V gene lookup returns CDR1 SGHRS and CDR2 YFSETQ. The CDR3 region is CASRLVGVPR.

A remark on this clone: The identical CDR3 is also encoded by other nucleotide sequences in the sample. The gene calls are TRBV7-2 and TRBJ2-4, with a weak D call TRBD1 (5 bases). CDR3 length: 14 amino acids. The germline gives CDR1 SGHTA, CDR2 FQGNSA. V was shortened by 5 bases and J by 0 bases, with 8 bases between the two germline ends. The CDR3 spells CASSRQLAKNIQYF. In nucleotides, the CDR3 is TGTGCCAGCAGCCGACAGCTAGCCAAAAACATTCAGTACTTC.

V usage is TRBV12-5 and J usage is TRBJ1-1; D gene uncertain. The CDR3 runs 18 residues. The V end was cut by 6 bases, the J end by 4 bases, with 27 bases between. Looked up from germline, CDR1 is LGHNT and CDR2 is FRNRAP. The CDR3: CASGLRVGPGEGTTEAFF. As DNA, the CDR3 is TGTGCTAGTGGATTGAGAGTGGGTCCGGGAGAGGGTACCACTGAAGCTTTCTTT.

The chain has TRBV11-3 and TRBJ2-1; D tentatively reads TRBD1 or TRBD2 (5 bases each). Trimming took off 0 bases at V and 11 bases at J, with 11 bases between the two ends. The CDR3 totals 13 residues. The germline V gene has CDR1 SGHNT and CDR2 YENEEA. The CDR3 is CASSLDRGDKQFF. As DNA, the CDR3 is TGTGCCAGCAGCTTAGATCGAGGGGATAAGCAGTTCTTC.

This chain links TRBV19 with TRBJ1-4; the match to TRBD1 covers 7 bases. The CDR3 runs to 14 residues. Losses at the gene ends were 6 bases for V and 8 bases for J; bases not matched to a gene: 9. Germline lookup yields CDR1 LNHDA and CDR2 SQIVND (reference sequence). The CDR3 loop reads CASRVTGAREKLFF. The CDR3 DNA reads as TGTGCCAGTAGGGTCACAGGGGCTCGAGAAAAACTGTTTTTT.

This clone was recorded a few times. The chain carries TRBV5-4 and TRBJ2-3, with D unclear. Germline lookup yields CDR1 SGHNT and CDR2 YYREEE (reference sequence). Between the trimmed V and J ends, which lost 3 bases and 6 bases, there was a span of 11 bases. The CDR3 is made up of 13 amino acids. CDR3 sequence (DNA): TGTGCCAGCAGCTCAAAGGTAGGGGATACGCAGTATTTT. Translating gives CASSSKVGDTQYF.

The genes are TRBV11-2 and TRBJ2-3; D may be TRBD2 (5 bases). With 3 bases removed from V and 1 base from J, the gap between germline ends came to 11 bases. The CDR3 sequence is 15 residues long. Germline V CDR1 and CDR2: SGHAT, FQNNGV. The CDR3 reads CASSFGVMGTDTQYF. The CDR3 DNA is TGTGCCAGCAGCTTCGGGGTAATGGGCACAGATACGCAGTATTTT.

In DNA, the CDR3 is TGTGCCAGCAGCCAATATTGGGGGGTGACTTCCTACGAGCAGTACTTC. It yields the protein CASSQYWGVTSYEQYF. The chain combines TRBV5-6 with TRBJ2-5; possible D gene TRBD2, 6 bases. The J call may be faulty, since TRBJ2-7 better matches the DNA end. The CDR3 spans 16 residues. In germline, CDR1 is SGHDT, CDR2 YYEEEE.

This chain uses TRBV5-1 with TRBJ1-5; D gene uncertain. The CDR3 runs 17 residues. CDR1 SGHRS and CDR2 YFSETQ come from the germline V gene. The germline V and J ends were trimmed by 4 bases and 0 bases, with 17 bases remaining between them. CDR3 sequence: CASSPPRGNGSNQPQHF. The DNA of the CDR3 is TGCGCCAGCAGCCCCCCTCGAGGGAATGGTAGCAATCAGCCCCAGCATTTT.

This rearrangement joins TRBV18 to TRBJ1-5, with D possibly TRBD1 on 6 matching bases. Between the trimmed V and J ends, which lost 1 base and 7 bases, there was a span of 17 bases. The length of the CDR3 is 16 residues. Germline-derived CDR1 and CDR2 are KGHSH and LQKENI. Here the CDR3 reads CASSPLLPQGRQPQHF. The CDR3 region has the DNA TGTGCCAGCTCACCACTCCTACCACAGGGTCGACAGCCCCAGCATTTT.

CDR3 sequence reads: CAIGTGSSSPLHF. CDR3 nucleotide sequence: TGTGCCATCGGGACAGGGTCTAGTTCACCCCTCCACTTT. V usage is TRBV10-3 and J usage is TRBJ1-6; 9 nucleotides align to TRBD1. Germline V gene sequence: CDR1 ENHRY, CDR2 SYGVKD. V dropped 8 bases and J dropped 9; count of bases not matched to a gene: 5. The CDR3 length is 13 residues.